What follows are 24 T cell receptor beta chains derived from one specimen sequenced in a study of T cell repertoires in cytomegalovirus infection (dated by TCRdb to between 2018 and 2020). This specimen's treatment or condition label, interpreted: in vitro stimulation with specific CMV peptide epitopes to enrich CMV-specific T cells. Reads for this sample came from an Illumina HiSeq 1500. The raw public data were reprocessed by TCRdb itself: fastp quality trimming at Q25, MiXCR clonotype calling, in-frame beta chains only. Identical CDR3 protein sequences are pooled into one entry, listed with their most common genes and DNA. The sample table records approximately 910,000 distinct CDR3 sequences; approximately 31% of these occur just once. More than 13% of the sample goes to the ten largest clones. No antigen has been identified for these receptors. The sequenced sample was cultured CD8+ T cells from PBMCs, obtained from culture after CMV antigen stimulation. The receptors derive from a human donor in good health (CMV status not recorded). Some clones in this sample may be carry-over from other donors' samples.

V is TRBV20-1 and J is TRBJ2-5; 11 bases are a match to TRBD2. The CDR3 runs to 16 residues. Germline CDR1 and CDR2: DFQATT and SNEGSKA (reference sequence). The junction had 13 bases not matched to a gene; V was cut back by 5 bases and J by 5 bases. The CDR3 DNA sequence: TGCAGTGCTCCCGATATAGCGGGGGGGCCTCGGGAGACCCAGTACTTC. Protein: CSAPDIAGGPRETQYF.

The chain is built from TRBV7-4 and TRBJ1-1; D perhaps matches TRBD1 (6 bases). Per germline, CDR1 SGHVT and CDR2 SQSDAQ. Trimming took off 0 bases at V and 10 bases at J, with 18 bases between the two ends. This CDR3 region has 15 residues. CDR3 sequence reads: CASSLANWAGDGAFF. The CDR3 DNA reads TGTGCCAGCAGCTTAGCGAACTGGGCAGGGGATGGAGCTTTCTTT.

This chain joins TRBV12-3 or TRBV12-4 and TRBJ2-5; 7 bases align to TRBD2. V lost 8 bases to trimming and J lost 5 bases; unmatched junction nucleotides: 11. The CDR3 is made up of 14 amino acids. CDR3: CASGRLASYETQYF. The CDR3 DNA is TGTGCCAGCGGACGACTAGCCTCCTATGAGACCCAGTACTTC.

The chain is built from TRBV5-5 and TRBJ2-1, with D maybe TRBD2 (7 bases). CDR1 is SGHKS, CDR2 YYEKEE, per germline (reference sequence). The CDR3 totals 17 residues. Trimming pared 1 base from V and 5 bases from J, leaving 19 bases between. The CDR3 protein is CASSLLPLRGPNNEQFF. CDR3 DNA sequence: TGTGCCAGCAGCTTGTTGCCCCTGCGGGGGCCCAACAATGAGCAGTTCTTC.

V is TRBV4-1 and J is TRBJ1-1, with 11 bases matching TRBD1. Germline CDR1 and CDR2: MGHRA and YSYEKL. V was clipped by 5 bases and J by 3 bases; unmatched bases: 8. The CDR3 consists of 16 residues. CDR3 protein: CASSDRDRGLYTEAFF. The CDR3 coding sequence is TGCGCCAGCAGCGACCGGGACAGGGGGTTATACACTGAAGCTTTCTTT.

This rearrangement joins TRBV2 to TRBJ2-1; tentatively, D is TRBD1 (7 bases). In germline, CDR1 is SNHLY, CDR2 FYNNEI. This CDR3 comprises 12 residues. Trimming cost V 9 bases and J 6 bases, with 12 bases left between them. The CDR3, as DNA: TGTGCCAGTCGCGGGACAGTCAATGAGCAGTTCTTC. Residues: CASRGTVNEQFF.

This clonotype was counted a few times. The V call is TRBV10-3, the J call TRBJ2-1; 8 nucleotides match TRBD1. V shed 8 bases and J 9 bases; nucleotides not matched to a gene: 9. From germline, CDR1 is ENHRY and CDR2 SYGVKD. The CDR3 covers 13 residues. The CDR3 DNA follows: TGTGCCATCCTCCGGACAGGGAGCGGTGAGCAGTTCTTC. Protein sequence: CAILRTGSGEQFF.

In its sample, this clonotype was seen once. This chain connects TRBV27 to TRBJ1-1, with TRBD1 as a possible D gene (5 bases). The CDR3 is 12 residues long. The V gene's germline CDR1 is MNHEY and CDR2 SMNVEV (reference sequence). Trimming took 8 bases from V and 4 from J, leaving 11 bases between them. The CDR3 DNA sequence: TGTGCCAGCGCCACGGGGCCCACTGAAGCTTTCTTT. This gives the protein CASATGPTEAFF.

This clonotype showed up just a few times. This chain's CDR3 is CASSLLPMNTEAFF. Written as DNA, the CDR3 is TGTGCCAGCAGTTTATTACCTATGAACACTGAAGCTTTCTTT. V is TRBV27 and J is TRBJ1-1, with D unclear. Germline V gene data show CDR1 as MNHEY and CDR2 as SMNVEV (reference sequence). V shed 1 base and J shed 0 bases, with 6 bases lying between them. This CDR3 is built from 14 residues.

This clonotype has only a few counts. The chain employs TRBV15 and TRBJ1-2; D ambiguous. V was trimmed by 0 bases and J by 2 bases, leaving 10 bases between them. The CDR3 sequence is 15 residues long. Germline V gene lookup returns CDR1 LNHNV and CDR2 YYDKDF (reference sequence). The DNA of the CDR3 is TGTGCCACCAGCAGAGACCTTGGAACAAACTATGGCTACACCTTC. Amino acid sequence: CATSRDLGTNYGYTF.

With regard to this clonotype: Relative to the germline gene, one junction end is altered; a read error may explain this. The J gene is TRBJ2-2, the V gene TRBV7-7; 8 bases fit TRBD1. The germline V gene encodes CDR1 SSHAT and CDR2 FNYEAQ (reference sequence). CDR3 length: 16 amino acids. CDR3 bases: TGTGCTAGCAGCACCCGACAGGGGCCGAACACCGGGGAGCTGTTTTTT. Translated: CASSTRQGPNTGELFF. Full variable domain (missing parts from reference TRBV7-7 and TRBJ2-2): GAGVSQSPRYKVTKRGQDVTLRCDPISSHATLYWYQQALGQGPEFLTYFNYEAQPDKSGLPSDRFSAERPEGSISTLTIQRTEQRDSAMYRCASSTRQGPNTGELFFGEGSRLTVL.

V and J are TRBV4-1 and TRBJ1-2; unclear D gene. The CDR3 loop spans 16 amino acids. V lost 2 bases to trimming and J lost 1 base, with 14 bases between them. In germline, CDR1 is MGHRA, CDR2 YSYEKL. CDR3 in DNA: TGCGCCAGCAGCCAAAGTAAGGTAGCTCGTAACTATGGCTACACCTTC. Its protein product is CASSQSKVARNYGYTF.

The chain has TRBV4-2 and TRBJ1-2; 9 bases are shared with TRBD1. CDR1 LGHNA and CDR2 YNFKEQ come from the germline V gene. The V and J ends lost 1 base and 3 bases, in that order; junction bases with no gene match: 6. The CDR3 is made up of 16 amino acids. The CDR3 is CASSQVLTGGDYGYTF. The CDR3 DNA follows: TGTGCCAGCAGCCAAGTTCTTACAGGGGGCGACTATGGCTACACCTTC.

The V call is TRBV19, the J call TRBJ1-5; D is perhaps TRBD1 (6 bases). Trimming left V 4 bases short and J 4 bases short, with 8 bases between. The germline V gene has CDR1 LNHDA and CDR2 SQIVND (reference sequence). CDR3 length equals 13 residues. The CDR3 DNA reads TGTGCCAGTAGTAACAGGGCTAATCAGCCCCAGCATTTT. It specifies CASSNRANQPQHF. The variable domain in full, with the rest retrieved from reference TRBV19 and TRBJ1-5, is DGGITQSPKYLFRKEGQNVTLSCEQNLNHDAMYWYRQDPGQGLRLIYYSQIVNDFQKGDIAEGYSVSREKKESFPLTVTSAQKNPTAFYLCASSNRANQPQHFGDGTRLSIL.

This clonotype turned up a few times. The chain is built from TRBV6-1 and TRBJ2-7; D unresolved. Trimming left V 0 bases short and J 3 bases short, with 9 bases between. Germline loops: CDR1 MNHNS, CDR2 SASEGT. The CDR3 covers 14 residues. CDR3 protein: CASSEAWGSYEQYV. The CDR3 DNA is TGTGCCAGCAGTGAAGCTTGGGGTAGCTACGAGCAGTACGTC.

The rearrangement joins TRBV5-4 to TRBJ2-3; 13 bases match TRBD2. After removal of 4 bases from V and 0 bases from J, the junction contained 2 bases not matched to a gene. The CDR3 has 16 residues. Germline assignment: CDR1 SGHNT and CDR2 YYREEE (reference sequence). As DNA, the CDR3 is TGTGCCAGCAGCGGACTAGCGGGGGTCAGCACAGATACGCAGTATTTT. Its protein product is CASSGLAGVSTDTQYF.

The sample holds a few counts of this clonotype. The genes are TRBV7-2 and TRBJ2-5; no clear D gene. The CDR3 length is 15 residues. V was trimmed by 5 bases and J by 0 bases, leaving 13 bases between them. Germline CDR1 SGHTA, CDR2 FQGNSA. CDR3 amino acids: CASSLIDLYQETQYF. CDR3 nucleotide sequence: TGTGCCAGCAGCCTGATAGACTTGTACCAAGAGACCCAGTACTTC.

Here the CDR3 reads CASSARTATGELFF. The DNA for the CDR3 is TGTGCCAGCAGCGCTCGTACGGCCACCGGGGAGCTGTTTTTT. The V call is TRBV9, the J call TRBJ2-2; D is ambiguous. This CDR3 region has 14 residues. Trimming cost V 3 bases and J 4 bases, with 10 bases left between them. Germline CDR1 and CDR2: SGDLS and YYNGEE.

This chain connects TRBV12-5 to TRBJ1-1; no firm D call. Trimming pared 6 bases from V and 5 bases from J, leaving 7 bases between. The CDR3 totals 11 residues. CDR1 is LGHNT, CDR2 FRNRAP, per germline. CDR3 residues: CASGESTEAFF. CDR3 DNA: TGTGCTAGTGGCGAGTCTACTGAAGCTTTCTTT.

In its sample, this clonotype was seen a few times. The rearrangement links TRBV2 to TRBJ1-1, with no clear D. The V end was cut by 2 bases, the J end by 0 bases, with 10 bases between. The length of the CDR3 is 15 residues. In germline, CDR1 is SNHLY, CDR2 FYNNEI. The CDR3 sequence is CASSELVILNTEAFF. DNA of the CDR3: TGTGCCAGCAGTGAATTAGTAATCCTGAACACTGAAGCTTTCTTT.

In this sample, this clonotype turned up many times. The rearrangement links TRBV4-1 to TRBJ2-1; TRBD2 matches 10 bases. The ends lost 5 bases at V and 4 bases at J; junction bases unmatched: 8. The CDR3 runs 16 residues. Germline assignment: CDR1 MGHRA and CDR2 YSYEKL. The chain's CDR3 is CASSSAGTSDYNEQFF. As DNA, the CDR3 is TGCGCCAGCAGCTCGGCCGGGACTAGCGATTACAATGAGCAGTTCTTC.

On this clonotype: An end of the junction differs from the germline gene, which may be a read error. The gene calls are TRBV5-4 and TRBJ2-5; D is perhaps TRBD1 (5 bases). This CDR3 region has 16 residues. CDR1 is SGHNT, CDR2 YYREEE, per germline (reference sequence). The CDR3 DNA reads TGTACCAGCAGCCAAGCCTACACAGGTCCGCAAGAGACCCAGTACTTC. Translated: CTSSQAYTGPQETQYF.

The chain couples TRBV6-6 to TRBJ1-2; D is perhaps TRBD1 (5 bases). The CDR3 loop spans 15 amino acids. CDR1 MNHNY and CDR2 SVGAGI come from the germline V gene (reference sequence). The V end lost 2 bases, the J end lost 10 bases, and 20 bases lay between the germline ends. The CDR3 is CASSYPKEGLGDYTF. For the CDR3, the DNA is TGTGCCAGCAGTTACCCCAAGGAGGGGCTCGGGGACTACACCTTC.

This clonotype was seen repeatedly, ten times or more. The rearrangement uses TRBV7-2 and TRBJ1-4; D ambiguous. V was trimmed by 4 bases and J by 7 bases, leaving 13 bases between them. Germline CDR1 and CDR2: SGHTA and FQGNSA. The CDR3 extends over 14 amino acids. In DNA form, the CDR3 reads TGTGCCAGCAGCTCTGCCCCCGGGTCTGAAAAACTGTTTTTT. It is translated as CASSSAPGSEKLFF.